The 30 T cell receptor beta chains below come from one sample, sequenced in a study of Ad26.COV2.S vaccination and SARS-CoV-2 variants. Sequencing used immunoSEQ multiplex PCR; TCRdb keeps in-frame clones, though not all of them. The data show approximately 300,000 clones, roughly 80% seen once. The treatment: some 20 received Ad26.COV2.S at low or high dose, single or two shots; about 5 received placebo; per-sample allocation not given. The investigators took samples on day 63 after the first vaccine or placebo injection. Sequences were derived from peripheral blood, sampled in a trial of Ad26.COV2.S vaccine versus placebo. The source of these receptors is a person between 18 and 59 years old who received the Ad26.COV2.S COVID-19 vaccine or a placebo.

The chain recombines TRBV5-1 with TRBJ1-4; the match to TRBD1 covers 9 bases. In germline, CDR1 is SGHRS, CDR2 YFSETQ. The ends lost 4 bases at V and 8 bases at J; junction bases unmatched: 9. The CDR3 runs to 15 residues. The CDR3 loop reads CASSIASTGGEKLFF. CDR3 bases: TGCGCCAGCAGCATAGCCTCGACAGGGGGAGAAAAACTGTTTTTT.

This rearrangement joins TRBV4-2 to TRBJ1-1, with D hard to call. Trimming pared 0 bases from V and 6 bases from J, leaving 17 bases between. The germline V gene has CDR1 LGHNA and CDR2 YNFKEQ. The CDR3 extends over 16 amino acids. CDR3 region: CASSQEGFGPTAEAFF. CDR3 nucleotides: TGTGCCAGCAGCCAAGAAGGATTTGGGCCAACCGCTGAAGCTTTCTTT.

The rearrangement uses TRBV7-2 and TRBJ2-5; no clear D. CDR3 length: 15 residues. From germline, CDR1 is SGHTA and CDR2 FQGNSA. The V gene lost 1 base and the J gene lost 3 bases, with 12 bases spanning the gap. CDR3 region: CASSLVGIGEETQYF. The CDR3 DNA reads TGTGCCAGCAGCTTAGTAGGTATAGGAGAAGAGACCCAGTACTTC. The complete variable domain, with remaining parts taken from reference TRBV7-2 and TRBJ2-5, reads GAGVSQSPSNKVTEKGKDVELRCDPISGHTALYWYRQSLGQGLEFLIYFQGNSAPDKSGLPSDRFSAERTGGSVSTLTIQRTQQEDSAVYLCASSLVGIGEETQYFGPGTRLLVL.

V and J are TRBV7-8 and TRBJ1-5; 8 bases map to TRBD1. With V trimmed by 5 bases and J by 3 bases, 9 bases remained unmatched. Germline V gives CDR1 SGHVS, CDR2 FQNEAQ. CDR3 length: 16 amino acids. CDR3 protein: CASSRSNRGYNQPQHF. CDR3 bases: TGTGCCAGCAGCCGAAGTAACAGGGGGTACAATCAGCCCCAGCATTTT.

The genes are TRBV6-2 or TRBV6-3 and TRBJ2-3; 7 nucleotides agree with TRBD2. There are 14 residues in the CDR3. V shed 4 bases, J shed 3 bases, and the junction held 4 bases outside the gene matches. Per germline, CDR1 MNHEY and CDR2 SVGEGT. The CDR3 here is CASSLRGFTDTQYF. The DNA for the CDR3 is TGTGCCAGCAGTTTGCGGGGGTTTACAGATACGCAGTATTTT.

The CDR3 DNA follows: TGTGCCAGTAGTACAACAGTGATTCTTAACTATGGCTACACCTTC. It codes for CASSTTVILNYGYTF. The chain links TRBV19 to TRBJ1-2; no reliable D call. The CDR3 contains 15 residues. V dropped 4 bases and J dropped 1 base, with 13 bases sitting between them. Germline assignment: CDR1 LNHDA and CDR2 SQIVND (reference sequence). The whole variable domain, remainder taken from reference TRBV19 and TRBJ1-2, is DGGITQSPKYLFRKEGQNVTLSCEQNLNHDAMYWYRQDPGQGLRLIYYSQIVNDFQKGDIAEGYSVSREKKESFPLTVTSAQKNPTAFYLCASSTTVILNYGYTFGSGTRLTVV.

The chain employs TRBV7-2 and TRBJ2-3; D might be TRBD2 (5 bases). The CDR3 contains 16 residues. V lost 2 bases and J 2 bases, leaving 14 bases between the germline ends. CDR1 and CDR2 (germline): SGHTA, FQGNSA. CDR3 sequence reads: CASSLRLPSLTDTQYF. CDR3 DNA: TGTGCCAGCAGCTTAAGACTACCCTCTCTCACAGATACGCAGTATTTT.

V gene TRBV5-6 combines with J gene TRBJ2-1, with 7 bases matching TRBD2. CDR3 length: 15 residues. Trimming at V came to 4 bases and at J to 7 bases, leaving 11 bases not matched to a gene. Germline V lookup: CDR1 SGHDT, CDR2 YYEEEE. The CDR3: CASSRGLGVSNEQFF. The CDR3 nucleotides read TGTGCCAGCAGCCGAGGACTAGGTGTCTCAAATGAGCAGTTCTTC. Looking up the rest from reference TRBV5-6 and TRBJ2-1 gives the full variable domain: DAGVTQSPTHLIKTRGQQVTLRCSPKSGHDTVSWYQQALGQGPQFIFQYYEEEERQRGNFPDRFSGHQFPNYSSELNVNALLLGDSALYLCASSRGLGVSNEQFFGPGTRLTVL.

V usage is TRBV7-9 and J usage is TRBJ1-4, with no clear D. The germline CDR1 and CDR2 sequences are SEHNR and FQNEAQ (reference sequence). Trimming removed 5 bases at V and 4 bases at J, with 14 bases between. The CDR3 sequence is 15 residues long. Here the CDR3 DNA reads TGTGCCAGCAGCAGAAGAGGAAGCTATAATGAAAAACTGTTTTTT. Translated: CASSRRGSYNEKLFF. The full variable domain, completed using reference TRBV7-9 and TRBJ1-4, is DTGVSQNPRHKITKRGQNVTFRCDPISEHNRLYWYRQTLGQGPEFLTYFQNEAQLEKSRLLSDRFSAERPKGSFSTLEIQRTEQGDSAMYLCASSRRGSYNEKLFFGSGTQLSVL.

This clone was observed a handful of times. This chain joins TRBV4-1 and TRBJ1-1; 12 bases match TRBD1. V lost 4 bases and J lost 11; bases outside the gene matches: 8. The CDR3 length is 14 residues. CDR1 MGHRA and CDR2 YSYEKL come from the germline V gene. The CDR3 loop reads CASSRGTGGWAAFF. CDR3 in DNA: TGCGCCAGCAGCCGCGGGACAGGGGGCTGGGCTGCTTTCTTT.

This chain uses TRBV5-5 with TRBJ2-7; D possibly corresponds to TRBD1 (6 bases). Germline V CDR1 and CDR2: SGHKS, YYEKEE (reference sequence). Trimming took off 2 bases at V and 6 bases at J, with 15 bases between the two ends. The CDR3 has 14 amino acids. The CDR3 reads CASSFGAGDSEQYF. The CDR3 DNA reads as TGTGCCAGCAGCTTCGGGGCAGGGGATAGCGAGCAGTACTTC.

The chain carries TRBV19 and TRBJ1-1; maybe TRBD1 (5 bases). The germline CDR1 and CDR2 sequences are LNHDA and SQIVND (reference sequence). This CDR3 is 16 amino acids long. Trimming cost V 3 bases and J 5 bases, with 19 bases left between them. This chain's CDR3 is CASSMDFQGVETEAFF. CDR3 DNA sequence: TGTGCCAGTAGTATGGATTTCCAGGGTGTGGAAACTGAAGCTTTCTTT.

J is TRBJ2-1 and V is TRBV6-5; D possibly matches TRBD1 or TRBD2 (5 bases each). Trimming shortened V by 6 bases and J by 2 bases, and 14 bases separated the two germline ends. The CDR3 is 15 residues long. The germline gives CDR1 MNHEY, CDR2 SVGAGI. As DNA, the CDR3 is TGTGCCAGCAGGGGTCCAGGGAGCCCCTACAATGAGCAGTTCTTC. Translation: CASRGPGSPYNEQFF.

V gene TRBV30 combines with J gene TRBJ1-2; D is unclear. This CDR3 is 12 amino acids long. V was shortened by 3 bases and J by 0 bases, with 5 bases between the two germline ends. CDR1 and CDR2 (germline): GTSNPN, SVGIG (reference sequence). This CDR3 is CAWRNTNYGYTF. CDR3 nucleotides: TGTGCCTGGAGGAACACTAACTATGGCTACACCTTC. The whole variable domain, filled in from reference TRBV30 and TRBJ1-2, reads SQTIHQWPATLVQPVGSPLSLECTVEGTSNPNLYWYRQAAGRGLQLLFYSVGIGQISSEVPQNLSASRPQDRQFILSSKKLLLSDSGFYLCAWRNTNYGYTFGSGTRLTVV.

This clone appeared once. The chain uses TRBV6-6 and TRBJ2-7, with D perhaps matching TRBD2 (5 bases). There are 13 residues in the CDR3. Trimming pared 8 bases from V and 3 bases from J, leaving 14 bases between. Germline CDR1 and CDR2: MNHNY and SVGAGI (reference sequence). CDR3 loop: CASGESEVYEQYF. In nucleotides, the CDR3 is TGTGCCAGCGGGGAGTCAGAAGTCTACGAGCAGTACTTC.

In nucleotides, the CDR3 is TGTGCCAGTAGTTCGGTTGGTGCATACCAGCCCCAGCATTTT. Residues: CASSSVGAYQPQHF. This sequence joins TRBV19 and TRBJ1-5; D is ambiguous. The CDR3 has 14 amino acids. V lost 5 bases, J lost 7 bases, and 15 bases lay in between. Germline assignment: CDR1 LNHDA and CDR2 SQIVND (reference sequence).

The chain recombines TRBV2 with TRBJ1-6; D is uncertain. Germline CDR1 and CDR2: SNHLY and FYNNEI. V was cut by 8 bases and J by 6 bases, with 11 bases left in between. This CDR3 is 13 amino acids long. The CDR3 protein is CASRSVFNSPLHF. The DNA for the CDR3 is TGTGCCAGCCGATCGGTCTTTAATTCACCCCTCCACTTT.

This chain connects TRBV6-6 to TRBJ1-2, with TRBD1 as a possible D gene (5 bases). From germline, CDR1 is MNHNY and CDR2 SVGAGI (reference sequence). Trimming left V 0 bases short and J 6 bases short, with 14 bases between. CDR3 length: 15 residues. The CDR3 DNA reads as TGTGCCAGCAGTTACTCGCCAGGGACTCTGGATGGCTACACCTTC. Encoded protein: CASSYSPGTLDGYTF.

This clone has just one count. The chain carries TRBV5-6 and TRBJ2-2, with 7 bases identical to TRBD2. In germline, CDR1 is SGHDT, CDR2 YYEEEE. This CDR3 region has 17 residues. Trimming cost V 3 bases and J 1 base; bases outside gene matches: 9. CDR3 DNA: TGTGCCAGCAGCTACAAGGATAGCGGGTGGAACACCGGGGAGCTGTTTTTT. It yields the protein CASSYKDSGWNTGELFF.

The chain recombines TRBV30 with TRBJ1-1, with D possibly being TRBD1 (5 bases). This CDR3 spans 16 amino acids. Deletions cut 0 bases from V and 2 bases from J, with 16 bases between. The germline V gene has CDR1 GTSNPN and CDR2 SVGIG (reference sequence). The CDR3 region has the DNA TGTGCCTGGAGTGTTGGTAAGGGGCTAATAAACACTGAAGCTTTCTTT. It translates to CAWSVGKGLINTEAFF.

The CDR3 sequence is CASSLEGGANTEAFF. In nucleotides, the CDR3 is TGCGCCAGCAGCTTGGAAGGGGGCGCGAACACTGAAGCTTTCTTT. V usage is TRBV5-1 and J usage is TRBJ1-1; TRBD1 matches at 7 bases. This CDR3 region has 15 residues. Germline V gives CDR1 SGHRS, CDR2 YFSETQ. Germline trimming cut 0 bases from V and 1 base from J; bases unmatched to any gene: 3.

The chain uses TRBV3-1 (or the pseudogene TRBV3-2) and TRBJ2-1; D unclear. V lost 4 bases and J 3 bases, leaving 4 bases between the germline ends. The CDR3 runs 12 residues. Germline loops: CDR1 LGHDT, CDR2 YNNKEL (reference sequence). CDR3 nucleotide sequence: TGTGCCAGCAGCCTCCTCTACAATGAGCAGTTCTTC. It codes for CASSLLYNEQFF.

The genes are TRBV28 and TRBJ1-5; 8 positions match TRBD1. Germline CDR1 reads MDHEN; CDR2 reads SYDVKM. J lost 6 bases, V lost 10 bases, and 8 bases had no gene match. The CDR3 contains 13 residues. Written as DNA, the CDR3 is TGTGCCACGACCGACAGGGGCGGTCAGCCCCAGCATTTT. Protein product: CATTDRGGQPQHF. The full variable domain, in which reference TRBV28 and TRBJ1-5 provide the parts outside the CDR3, is DVKVTQSSRYLVKRTGEKVFLECVQDMDHENMFWYRQDPGLGLRLIYFSYDVKMKEKGDIPEGYSVSREKKERFSLILESASTNQTSMYLCATTDRGGQPQHFGDGTRLSIL.

This clone has just a few counts. The chain links TRBV4-1 to TRBJ2-7; TRBD2 aligns across 11 bases. The CDR3 is made up of 16 amino acids. V lost 0 bases and J lost 2; bases outside the gene matches: 3. CDR1 is MGHRA and CDR2 is YSYEKL in the germline V gene. CDR3 sequence: CASSQDLAGGTYEQYF. CDR3 DNA: TGCGCCAGCAGCCAAGACCTAGCGGGGGGAACCTACGAGCAGTACTTC.

The genes are TRBV11-3 and TRBJ2-2; a weak D match, TRBD2 (6 bases). V lost 5 bases and J lost 0, with 19 bases in between. CDR1 and CDR2 (germline): SGHNT, YENEEA. The CDR3 totals 18 residues. This CDR3 is CASSPRGGLVSNTGELFF. Written as DNA, the CDR3 is TGTGCCAGCAGCCCCCGTGGAGGGTTGGTATCGAACACCGGGGAGCTGTTTTTT.

Here the CDR3 reads CASSSTGGANYGYTF. In nucleotides, the CDR3 is TGTGCCAGCAGCTCGACAGGGGGCGCTAACTATGGCTACACCTTC. The chain couples TRBV5-4 to TRBJ1-2, with 10 bases lining up with TRBD1. Germline CDR1 is SGHNT and CDR2 is YYREEE (reference sequence). The CDR3 extends over 15 amino acids. Germline trimming cut 3 bases from V and 0 bases from J; bases unmatched to any gene: 2.

This chain joins TRBV7-2 and TRBJ1-1; D gene ambiguous. Trimming shortened V by 2 bases and J by 1 base, and 11 bases separated the two germline ends. The CDR3 sequence is 15 residues long. Germline-derived CDR1 and CDR2 are SGHTA and FQGNSA. CDR3 sequence reads: CASSLPELGNTEAFF. The CDR3 bases are TGTGCCAGCAGCTTACCAGAGTTGGGGAACACTGAAGCTTTCTTT.

J is TRBJ1-4 and V is TRBV7-6; D is unresolved. V dropped 3 bases and J dropped 3 bases, with 14 bases sitting between them. Germline values: CDR1 SGHVS, CDR2 FNYEAQ. The CDR3 is made up of 16 amino acids. The CDR3 sequence: CASSFSQSRPNEKLFF. For the CDR3, the DNA is TGTGCCAGCAGCTTTTCTCAGAGCAGGCCTAATGAAAAACTGTTTTTT. Full variable domain (outside the CDR3, taken from reference TRBV7-6 and TRBJ1-4): GAGVSQSPRYKVTKRGQDVALRCDPISGHVSLYWYRQALGQGPEFLTYFNYEAQQDKSGLPNDRFSAERPEGSISTLTIQRTEQRDSAMYRCASSFSQSRPNEKLFFGSGTQLSVL.

J is TRBJ1-1 and V is TRBV28; no firm D call. The CDR3 is 13 residues long. The germline V gene has CDR1 MDHEN and CDR2 SYDVKM. Trimming shortened V by 4 bases and J by 1 base, and 7 bases separated the two germline ends. The CDR3, as DNA: TGTGCCAGCAGTTCCCCAGCGAACACTGAAGCTTTCTTT. This encodes CASSSPANTEAFF.

This clone was observed a single time. This rearrangement joins TRBV7-2 to TRBJ2-1; 14 nucleotides agree with TRBD2. Germline V gene sequence: CDR1 SGHTA, CDR2 FQGNSA. The J segment lost 4 bases and the V segment lost 5 bases, leaving 4 bases of the junction unmatched. The CDR3 sequence is 16 residues long. DNA of the CDR3: TGTGCCAGCAGCCTTAGGACTAGCGGGGGGTACAATGAGCAGTTCTTC. This gives the protein CASSLRTSGGYNEQFF.